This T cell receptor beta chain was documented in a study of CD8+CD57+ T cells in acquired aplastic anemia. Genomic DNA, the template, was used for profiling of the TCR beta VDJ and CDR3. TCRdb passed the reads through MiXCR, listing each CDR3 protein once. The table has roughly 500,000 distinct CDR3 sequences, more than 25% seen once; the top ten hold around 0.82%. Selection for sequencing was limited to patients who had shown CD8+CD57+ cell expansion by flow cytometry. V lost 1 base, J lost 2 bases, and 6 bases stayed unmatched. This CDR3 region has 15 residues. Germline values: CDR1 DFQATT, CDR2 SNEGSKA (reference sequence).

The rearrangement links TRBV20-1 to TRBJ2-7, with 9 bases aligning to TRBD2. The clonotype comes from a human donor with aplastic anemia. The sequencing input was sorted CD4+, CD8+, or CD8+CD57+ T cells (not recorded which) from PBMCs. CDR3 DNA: TGCAGTGCTAGAGTTTCTAGCGGGACAGCCTACGAGCAGTACTTC. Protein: CSARVSSGTAYEQYF.